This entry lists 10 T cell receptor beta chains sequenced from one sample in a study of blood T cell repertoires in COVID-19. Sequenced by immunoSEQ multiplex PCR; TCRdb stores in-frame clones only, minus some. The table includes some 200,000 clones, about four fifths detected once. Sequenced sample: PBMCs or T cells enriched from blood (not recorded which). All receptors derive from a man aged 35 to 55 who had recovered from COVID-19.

The CDR3 DNA reads TGTGCCAGCAGCCCCCGGGGCAGCGGGCCCTACGAGCAGTACTTC. Amino acid sequence: CASSPRGSGPYEQYF. The J gene is TRBJ2-7, the V gene TRBV7-3; tentatively, D is TRBD2 (6 bases). Germline lookup yields CDR1 SGHTA and CDR2 FQGTGA. Deletions cut 5 bases from V and 2 bases from J, with 16 bases between. The CDR3 has 15 residues.

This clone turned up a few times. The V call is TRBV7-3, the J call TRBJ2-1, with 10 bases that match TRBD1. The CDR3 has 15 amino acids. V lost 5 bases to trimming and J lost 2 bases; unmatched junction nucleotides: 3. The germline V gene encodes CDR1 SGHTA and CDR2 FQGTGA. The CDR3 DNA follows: TGTGCCAGCAGCGAGGGACAGGGGACCTACAATGAGCAGTTCTTC. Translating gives CASSEGQGTYNEQFF.

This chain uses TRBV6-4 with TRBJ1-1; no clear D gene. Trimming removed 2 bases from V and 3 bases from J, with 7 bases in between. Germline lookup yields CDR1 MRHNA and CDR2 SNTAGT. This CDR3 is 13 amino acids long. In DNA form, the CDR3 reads TGTGCCAGCAGTGACACAGTTTACACTGAAGCTTTCTTT. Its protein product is CASSDTVYTEAFF.

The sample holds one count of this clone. The CDR3 is CASSLSLAGEETQYF. In DNA form, the CDR3 reads TGCGCCAGCAGCTTGTCTCTAGCGGGTGAAGAGACCCAGTACTTC. J is TRBJ2-5 and V is TRBV5-1; 8 nucleotides match TRBD2. The CDR3 sequence is 15 residues long. Germline CDR1 reads SGHRS; CDR2 reads YFSETQ. Trimming took 1 base from V and 3 from J; bases not matched to a gene: 5. The variable domain in full, completed from reference TRBV5-1 and TRBJ2-5, reads KAGVTQTPRYLIKTRGQQVTLSCSPISGHRSVSWYQQTPGQGLQFLFEYFSETQRNKGNFPGRFSGRQFSNSRSEMNVSTLELGDSALYLCASSLSLAGEETQYFGPGTRLLVL.

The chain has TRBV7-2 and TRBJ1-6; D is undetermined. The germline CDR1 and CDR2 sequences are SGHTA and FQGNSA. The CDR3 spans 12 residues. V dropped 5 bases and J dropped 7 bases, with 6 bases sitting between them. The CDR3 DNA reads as TGTGCCAGCAGCCCGAGGAATTCACCCCTCCACTTT. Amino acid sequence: CASSPRNSPLHF.

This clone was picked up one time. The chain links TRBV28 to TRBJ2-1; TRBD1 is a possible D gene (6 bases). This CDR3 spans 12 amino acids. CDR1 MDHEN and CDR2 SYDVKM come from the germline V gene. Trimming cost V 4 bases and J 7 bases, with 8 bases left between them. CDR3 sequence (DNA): TGTGCCAGCAGTTCACAGGGTAATGAGCAGTTCTTC. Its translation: CASSSQGNEQFF.

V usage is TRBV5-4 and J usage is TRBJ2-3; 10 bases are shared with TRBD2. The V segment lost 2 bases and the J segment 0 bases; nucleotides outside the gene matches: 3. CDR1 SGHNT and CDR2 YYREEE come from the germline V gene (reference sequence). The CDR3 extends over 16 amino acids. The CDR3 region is CASSFRTSGSTDTQYF. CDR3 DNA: TGTGCCAGCAGCTTCCGGACTAGCGGTAGCACAGATACGCAGTATTTT.

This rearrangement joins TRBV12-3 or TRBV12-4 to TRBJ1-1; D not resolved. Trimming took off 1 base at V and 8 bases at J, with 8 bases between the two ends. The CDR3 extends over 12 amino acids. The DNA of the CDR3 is TGTGCCAGCAGTTTAGGTGGAGGGGAAGCTTTCTTT. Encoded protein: CASSLGGGEAFF.

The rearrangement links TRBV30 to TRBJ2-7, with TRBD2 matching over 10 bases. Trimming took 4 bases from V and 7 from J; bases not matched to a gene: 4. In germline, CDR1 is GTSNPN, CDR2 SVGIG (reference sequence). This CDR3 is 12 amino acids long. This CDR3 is CAWTSGSREQYV. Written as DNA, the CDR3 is TGTGCCTGGACTAGCGGGAGTAGAGAGCAGTACGTC.

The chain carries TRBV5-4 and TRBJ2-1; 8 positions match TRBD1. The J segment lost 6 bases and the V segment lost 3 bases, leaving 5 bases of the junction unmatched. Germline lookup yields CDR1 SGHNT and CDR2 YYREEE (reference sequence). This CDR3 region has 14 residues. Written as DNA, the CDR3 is TGTGCCAGCAGCTCGCGACAGGGGCCCAATGAGCAGTTCTTC. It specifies CASSSRQGPNEQFF.